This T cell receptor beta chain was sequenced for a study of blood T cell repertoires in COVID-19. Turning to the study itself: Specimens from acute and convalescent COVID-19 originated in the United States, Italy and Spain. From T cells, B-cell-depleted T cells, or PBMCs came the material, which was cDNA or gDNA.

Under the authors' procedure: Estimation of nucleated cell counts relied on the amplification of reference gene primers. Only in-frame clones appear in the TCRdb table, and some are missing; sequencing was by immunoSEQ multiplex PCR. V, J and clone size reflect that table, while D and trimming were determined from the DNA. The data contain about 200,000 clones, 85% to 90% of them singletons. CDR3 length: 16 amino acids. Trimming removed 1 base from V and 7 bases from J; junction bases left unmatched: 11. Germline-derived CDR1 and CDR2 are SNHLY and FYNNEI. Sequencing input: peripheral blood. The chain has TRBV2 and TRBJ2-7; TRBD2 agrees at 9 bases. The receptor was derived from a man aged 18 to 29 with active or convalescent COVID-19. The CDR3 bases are TGTGCCAGCAGTGAAGGGGGCCTTAGCGGGAGAGGGGAGCAGTACTTC. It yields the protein CASSEGGLSGRGEQYF. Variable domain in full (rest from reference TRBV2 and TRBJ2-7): EPEVTQTPSHQVTQMGQEVILRCVPISNHLYFYWYRQILGQKVEFLVSFYNNEISEKSEIFDDQFSVERPDGSNFTLKIRSTKLEDSAMYFCASSEGGLSGRGEQYFGPGTRLTVT.